This T cell receptor beta chain originates from a study of blood T cells in healthy people across ages. The study drew donors from healthy Caucasian individuals in Russia aged roughly 6 to 100. Researchers isolated at least 6 million PBMCs per sample. Findings of the study overall: Aged donors had fewer naive CD4+ cells and lower diversity than long-lived donors. Donor CMV status, an unknown factor, possibly confounded changes in expanded clonotypes.

CDR3 length: 15 residues. Germline V gene data show CDR1 as LGHDT and CDR2 as YNNKEL (reference sequence). V lost 4 bases and J lost 7, with 20 bases in between. Points on this clonotype: Its antigen is as yet unknown.

For the second PCR, which ran for 7 to 11 cycles, a sample-barcoded 5' primer and a J-beta primer mix were used. MiXCR was run by TCRdb on the 5' RACE reads, yielding one entry per CDR3 protein. There are hundreds of thousands of distinct CDR3 sequences in the sample; more than 45% occur only once, and about 20% lies in the top ten. Source material: blood. The receptor's source is a young man in good health. This chain joins TRBV3-1 and TRBJ2-7, with a possible D match to TRBD2 (7 bases). The CDR3 reads CASSPGDYSLGEQYF. CDR3 DNA: TGTGCCAGCAGCCCAGGGGACTATTCACTTGGTGAGCAGTACTTC.